Shown below are 2 T cell receptor beta chains from a single sample sequenced in a study of siplizumab effects on memory and regulatory T cells (dated by TCRdb to about 2019). Library prep was done by the immunoSEQ multiplex PCR assay. The source is immuneACCESS, and TCRdb retained only in-frame sequences with V and J called. Part of the clones is not carried over; for the studies checked, unresolved V genes explain less than half of this, and the remainder is unexplained. This sample comprises about 72,000 clones, 75% to 95% of them detected only once. The ten largest clonotypes hold around 29% of the sample. Sequenced: CD8+ T cells sorted from blood. The receptors were gathered from a human donor in good health.

The chain combines TRBV11-2 with TRBJ2-1, with 7 bases aligning to TRBD2. The V gene's germline CDR1 is SGHAT and CDR2 FQNNGV. The CDR3 sequence is 13 residues long. J was trimmed by 8 bases and V by 1 base; bases with no gene match: 2. The CDR3 sequence: CASSLGGGYEQFF. CDR3 DNA: TGTGCCAGCAGCTTAGGGGGGGGATATGAGCAGTTCTTC.

The chain combines TRBV25-1 with TRBJ2-7; 10 positions match TRBD1. This CDR3 has 15 amino acids. V lost 5 bases to trimming and J lost 4 bases; unmatched junction nucleotides: 8. In germline, CDR1 is MGHDK, CDR2 SYGVNS. The CDR3 bases are TGTGCCAGCAGTTACGGACAGGGGGGGGGATACGAGCAGTACTTC. Translated, it gives CASSYGQGGGYEQYF.